A selection of T cell receptor beta chains follows, all from one sample in a study of blood T cell repertoires in COVID-19. Method: immunoSEQ multiplex PCR; TCRdb's copy keeps in-frame clones and lacks some. This table has some 76,000 clones, roughly 80% appearing once. Sequences were obtained from peripheral blood. The source is a human donor in a cohort sampled during active COVID-19. Each CDR3 is given with its conserved first and last residue. The D gene is left open where the match is weak. Size values are once, few and many counts, or a class for expanded clones, and some rows have none.

.	TRBV19	TRBJ1-2	TRBD1	CASSRTTGEIYGYTF	TGTGCCAGTAGTCGGACGACAGGGGAGATCTATGGCTACACCTTC
.	TRBV15	TRBJ1-3	.	CATSRDRDSSSGNTIYF	TGTGCCACCAGCAGAGATCGGGACTCAAGCTCTGGAAACACCATATATTTT
.	TRBV3-1/TRBV3-2	TRBJ1-4	TRBD1	CASSPWTGDGEKLFF	TGTGCCAGCAGCCCTTGGACAGGGGATGGCGAAAAACTGTTTTTT
.	TRBV2	TRBJ1-3	.	CASSASPPPGNTIYF	TGTGCCAGCAGTGCCTCTCCCCCTCCTGGAAACACCATATATTTT
.	TRBV7-6	TRBJ2-7	TRBD1	CASSSGTGMFYEQYF	TGTGCCAGCAGTTCCGGGACAGGGATGTTCTACGAGCAGTACTTC
.	TRBV5-4	TRBJ1-1	TRBD1	CASSLDRGPPGTEAFF	TGTGCCAGCAGCTTGGACAGGGGGCCCCCGGGAACTGAAGCTTTCTTT
.	TRBV18	TRBJ2-7	TRBD1	CASSPTTGHSYEQYF	TGTGCCAGCTCACCTACGACAGGGCACTCCTACGAGCAGTACTTC
few	TRBV18	TRBJ2-5	TRBD1	CASSPNRQGGETQYF	TGTGCCAGCTCACCTAACCGACAGGGCGGGGAGACCCAGTACTTC
.	TRBV24-1	TRBJ1-2	.	CATSADSRYGYTF	TGTGCCACCAGTGCGGACAGTCGCTATGGCTACACCTTC
.	TRBV5-1	TRBJ1-1	.	CASSLYRLNTEAFF	TGCGCCAGCAGCTTGTACAGGCTGAACACTGAAGCTTTCTTT
.	TRBV15	TRBJ1-1	.	CATSNEGRATEAFF	TGTGCCACCAGCAACGAGGGGAGGGCCACTGAAGCTTTCTTT